The T cell receptor beta chain under discussion was sequenced for a study of CD4 T cells in relation to SARS-CoV-2 and coronaviruses. The assay was immunoSEQ multiplex PCR, and TCRdb's table has in-frame clones only and misses some. The sample consists of 20,000 to 25,000 clones, around 66% of them appearing once. Unexposed donor CD4+ T cells date from about 2011-2018, before the COVID-19 pandemic. The cells were cultured for around ten days before CD4+ T cells were isolated. Germline assignment: CDR1 LGHNA and CDR2 YSLEER. The CDR3 contains 16 residues. V was trimmed by 0 bases and J by 4 bases, leaving 12 bases between them. Notes on the study in general: Each donor contributed either pre-pandemic or post-infection samples, not both.

A remark on this clone: Its specificity is unknown.

The sequence was obtained from a human donor in good health. The chain links TRBV4-3 to TRBJ1-4; D is unclear. Sequences were obtained from CD4+ T cells from PBMCs, cultured in vitro. CDR3 bases: TGCGCCAGCAGCCAAGAATCGGCTGCGATTAATGAAAAACTGTTTTTT. It encodes CASSQESAAINEKLFF.